Below, 8 T cell receptor beta chains from the same sample are listed, as sequenced in a study of CD8+ T cells in alopecia areata. cDNA reverse transcribed from extracted RNA served as the sequencing template. Assay: immunoSEQ multiplex PCR; the TCRdb copy retains only in-frame clones and omits some. This table has 110,000 or so clones, 55% to 70% appearing once. What was sequenced was NKG2D-low CD8+ T cells sorted from blood. The receptors were gathered from a human donor with alopecia areata.

The chain has TRBV6-4 and TRBJ2-1, with a possible D match to TRBD1 (5 bases). Germline V lookup: CDR1 MRHNA, CDR2 SNTAGT. The CDR3 extends over 13 amino acids. V was clipped by 2 bases and J by 8 bases, with 10 bases between them. The CDR3 DNA sequence: TGTGCCAGCAGTGACAAAGGGGTGGATGAGCAGTTCTTC. Translation: CASSDKGVDEQFF.

This clone was detected only a few times. V usage is TRBV5-1 and J usage is TRBJ2-7; D remains ambiguous. The CDR3 has 15 residues. The germline V gene has CDR1 SGHRS and CDR2 YFSETQ. Trimming stripped 0 bases from V and 2 bases from J, with 12 bases between. Written as DNA, the CDR3 is TGCGCCAGCAGCTTGGAGATGGGTCCGGCCTACGAGCAGTACTTC. Translating it yields CASSLEMGPAYEQYF.

The gene calls are TRBV7-6 and TRBJ2-1; 7 nucleotides line up with TRBD2. Germline V gives CDR1 SGHVS, CDR2 FNYEAQ. The CDR3 is made up of 19 amino acids. V lost 5 bases and J lost 6; bases outside the gene matches: 22. The CDR3 here is CASSPTGGVPGLRGNEQFF. CDR3 nucleotide sequence: TGTGCCAGCAGCCCAACGGGTGGGGTCCCGGGACTACGCGGCAATGAGCAGTTCTTC.

This clone appeared a few times. V gene TRBV19 combines with J gene TRBJ2-7, with D tentatively TRBD2 (5 bases). Germline V CDR1 and CDR2: LNHDA, SQIVND (reference sequence). The CDR3 is 13 amino acids. Trimming cost V 6 bases and J 3 bases, with 12 bases left between them. The CDR3, as DNA: TGTGCCAGTAGCCCCCCGGGGAACTACGAGCAGTACTTC. It codes for CASSPPGNYEQYF.

The chain is built from TRBV28 and TRBJ2-3; 10 bases align to TRBD2. CDR1 is MDHEN, CDR2 SYDVKM, per germline. The CDR3 has 17 amino acids. J lost 2 bases, V lost 5 bases, and 10 bases had no gene match. The CDR3 DNA reads as TGTGCCAGCAGTCCAATCGTGACTAGCGGGTACACAGATACGCAGTATTTT. This sequence encodes CASSPIVTSGYTDTQYF. Full variable domain (rest looked up from reference TRBV28 and TRBJ2-3): DVKVTQSSRYLVKRTGEKVFLECVQDMDHENMFWYRQDPGLGLRLIYFSYDVKMKEKGDIPEGYSVSREKKERFSLILESASTNQTSMYLCASSPIVTSGYTDTQYFGPGTRLTVL.

In this sample, this clone turned up a few times. V gene TRBV5-4 combines with J gene TRBJ2-2; D call uncertain. Trimming shortened V by 1 base and J by 4 bases, and 5 bases separated the two germline ends. This CDR3 is built from 13 residues. Per the germline V gene, CDR1 is SGHNT and CDR2 is YYREEE (reference sequence). CDR3: CASSLSPTGELFF. In nucleotides, the CDR3 is TGTGCCAGCAGCTTGAGTCCCACCGGGGAGCTGTTTTTT.

This clone was recorded a few times. V and J are TRBV29-1 and TRBJ2-7; 8 positions match TRBD1. The CDR3 covers 13 residues. Trimming cost V 2 bases and J 1 base; bases outside gene matches: 1. CDR1 and CDR2 (germline): SQVTM, ANQGSEA. This CDR3 is CSVEQGASYEQYF. As DNA, the CDR3 is TGCAGCGTTGAACAGGGGGCTTCCTACGAGCAGTACTTC.

This CDR3 is CASSEGTSPYEQYF. The CDR3 bases are TGTGCCAGCAGCGAGGGAACTAGTCCCTACGAGCAGTACTTC. The rearrangement joins TRBV9 to TRBJ2-7; D possibly corresponds to TRBD2 (5 bases). The V gene lost 3 bases and the J gene lost 2 bases, with 12 bases spanning the gap. The CDR3 extends over 14 amino acids. CDR1 and CDR2 from the germline V gene are SGDLS and YYNGEE.